The 28 T cell receptor beta chains given below trace back to one sample, sequenced in a study of PD-L1 blockade in urothelial cancer. Time point meaning: pretreatment peripheral blood. Using immunoSEQ multiplex PCR, the repertoire was profiled, and TCRdb retains in-frame clones only, with some absent. The sample comprises about 86,000 clones, about 84% of which are singletons, and approximately 14% rests with the top ten. This specimen consisted of PBMCs, obtained around atezolizumab (anti-PD-L1) treatment. The receptor source for this set is a man aged 60 to 69 with urothelial cancer.

This sequence joins TRBV9 and TRBJ2-3; perhaps TRBD2 as D (6 bases). Germline V gives CDR1 SGDLS, CDR2 YYNGEE. The CDR3 covers 15 residues. V was clipped by 4 bases and J by 2 bases, with 14 bases between them. This CDR3 reads CASSPRRDFTDTQYF. The CDR3 nucleotides are TGTGCCAGCAGCCCCCGACGGGACTTCACAGATACGCAGTATTTT. Full variable domain (missing parts from reference TRBV9 and TRBJ2-3): DSGVTQTPKHLITATGQRVTLRCSPRSGDLSVYWYQQSLDQGLQFLIQYYNGEERAKGNILERFSAQQFPDLHSELNLSSLELGDSALYFCASSPRRDFTDTQYFGPGTRLTVL.

A single count supports this clone. For the CDR3, the DNA is TGTGCCAGCAGCCCAGACAGGCATCAGCCCCAGCATTTT. It translates to CASSPDRHQPQHF. V usage is TRBV11-3 and J usage is TRBJ1-5, with D possibly matching TRBD1 (6 bases). The CDR3 sequence is 13 residues long. Germline V lookup: CDR1 SGHNT, CDR2 YENEEA. Trimming cost V 5 bases and J 5 bases, with 10 bases left between them.

The chain employs TRBV28 and TRBJ2-1; possible D gene TRBD1, 8 bases. The germline gives CDR1 MDHEN, CDR2 SYDVKM. The V gene lost 6 bases and the J gene lost 9 bases, with 21 bases spanning the gap. The CDR3 consists of 15 residues. The CDR3 is CASSLGGTGSAEQFF. The CDR3 region has the DNA TGTGCCAGCAGCCTGGGGGGGACAGGATCGGCTGAGCAGTTCTTC.

The V call is TRBV28, the J call TRBJ2-2, with 8 bases fitting TRBD1. Germline CDR1 is MDHEN and CDR2 is SYDVKM. This CDR3 contains 14 residues. Unmatched junction bases numbered 5, after V lost 6 bases and J lost 5 bases. CDR3 residues: CASRQTGDTGELFF. The CDR3 bases are TGTGCCAGCAGACAGACAGGGGATACCGGGGAGCTGTTTTTT. The variable domain in full, completed from reference TRBV28 and TRBJ2-2, reads DVKVTQSSRYLVKRTGEKVFLECVQDMDHENMFWYRQDPGLGLRLIYFSYDVKMKEKGDIPEGYSVSREKKERFSLILESASTNQTSMYLCASRQTGDTGELFFGEGSRLTVL.

The chain links TRBV28 to TRBJ1-1, with 9 bases aligning to TRBD1. The length of the CDR3 is 13 residues. Per germline, CDR1 MDHEN and CDR2 SYDVKM. V gave up 6 bases and J gave up 6 bases; unmatched junction bases: 5. The CDR3 DNA reads TGTGCCAGCAGGCCGGGACAGGGCCCTGAAGCTTTCTTT. Its protein is CASRPGQGPEAFF.

The chain has TRBV7-9 and TRBJ2-7, with TRBD1 matching 8 bases. J lost 3 bases, V lost 2 bases, and 12 bases had no gene match. The CDR3 length is 17 residues. Germline V gene lookup returns CDR1 SEHNR and CDR2 FQNEAQ (reference sequence). CDR3 bases: TGTGCCAGCAGCTTAATCGGTGGCGTCGGGACAGGCTACGAGCAGTACTTC. Translation: CASSLIGGVGTGYEQYF.

This chain joins TRBV19 and TRBJ1-4, with no clear D. Trimming took off 7 bases at V and 3 bases at J, with 9 bases between the two ends. The CDR3 has 13 residues. The germline V gene encodes CDR1 LNHDA and CDR2 SQIVND (reference sequence). This CDR3 reads CASKPQANEKLFF. CDR3 DNA: TGTGCCAGTAAGCCCCAGGCTAATGAAAAACTGTTTTTT.

The gene calls are TRBV30 and TRBJ1-1; 9 bases are shared with TRBD1. This CDR3 has 15 amino acids. Germline CDR1 reads GTSNPN; CDR2 reads SVGIG (reference sequence). The V segment lost 2 bases and the J segment 7 bases; nucleotides outside the gene matches: 11. The CDR3 here is CAWSPVDRGSSEAFF. In DNA, the CDR3 is TGTGCCTGGAGTCCGGTAGACAGGGGGAGTAGTGAAGCTTTCTTT.

The chain employs TRBV19 and TRBJ2-6; a possible D gene is TRBD1 (5 bases). V was trimmed by 5 bases and J by 1 base, leaving 12 bases between them. The V gene's germline CDR1 is LNHDA and CDR2 SQIVND (reference sequence). This CDR3 comprises 16 residues. The CDR3 region is CASSGAARSGANVLTF. The CDR3 DNA reads as TGTGCCAGTAGTGGGGCCGCGCGTTCTGGGGCCAACGTCCTGACTTTC. Complete variable domain (other parts from reference TRBV19 and TRBJ2-6): DGGITQSPKYLFRKEGQNVTLSCEQNLNHDAMYWYRQDPGQGLRLIYYSQIVNDFQKGDIAEGYSVSREKKESFPLTVTSAQKNPTAFYLCASSGAARSGANVLTFGAGSRLTVL.

The CDR3 protein is CASSVGGRARGYEQYF. The CDR3 DNA reads as TGTGCCAGCAGCGTAGGCGGGAGGGCCCGGGGTTACGAGCAGTACTTC. This rearrangement joins TRBV9 to TRBJ2-7; 9 nucleotides agree with TRBD2. The CDR3 has 16 amino acids. The J segment lost 4 bases and the V segment lost 0 bases, leaving 8 bases of the junction unmatched. In germline, CDR1 is SGDLS, CDR2 YYNGEE.

This clone was counted between two and nine times. CDR3 amino acids: CASSYTTNGYTF. The CDR3 bases are TGTGCCAGCAGCTACACTACCAACGGCTACACCTTC. The chain uses TRBV4-2 and TRBJ1-2; D gene ambiguous. The V and J ends lost 5 bases and 8 bases respectively, with 12 bases between them. Germline lookup yields CDR1 LGHNA and CDR2 YNFKEQ. The CDR3 totals 12 residues.

The chain carries TRBV18 and TRBJ1-1; 7 bases agree with TRBD1. From germline, CDR1 is KGHSH and CDR2 LQKENI. J gave up 0 bases and V 2 bases, and 3 bases lay outside the gene matches. The CDR3 has 15 residues. CDR3 sequence reads: CASSPITGVNTEAFF. CDR3 DNA sequence: TGTGCCAGCTCACCAATAACAGGGGTGAACACTGAAGCTTTCTTT.

The chain combines TRBV30 with TRBJ1-5; D call uncertain. There are 14 residues in the CDR3. Per the germline V gene, CDR1 is GTSNPN and CDR2 is SVGIG (reference sequence). V lost 0 bases to trimming and J lost 6 bases, with 12 bases between them. The CDR3 spells CAWSVGRAGQPQHF. In DNA, the CDR3 is TGTGCCTGGAGTGTTGGGCGGGCCGGTCAGCCCCAGCATTTT.

V usage is TRBV28 and J usage is TRBJ1-1, with D perhaps matching TRBD1 (5 bases). Trimming took off 5 bases at V and 1 base at J, with 8 bases between the two ends. The CDR3 consists of 13 residues. Germline-derived CDR1 and CDR2 are MDHEN and SYDVKM. CDR3 DNA sequence: TGTGCCAGCAGTGCCCAGGGGAACACTGAAGCTTTCTTT. It codes for CASSAQGNTEAFF.

The chain couples TRBV2 to TRBJ1-2; D is unclear. The germline V gene has CDR1 SNHLY and CDR2 FYNNEI. The length of the CDR3 is 17 residues. The V and J ends lost 0 bases and 8 bases respectively, with 22 bases between them. This CDR3 reads CASSEALGVRAPGGYTF. Here the CDR3 DNA reads TGTGCCAGCAGTGAAGCGCTCGGAGTGAGGGCTCCTGGGGGCTACACCTTC.

The genes are TRBV7-2 and TRBJ2-2, with D unresolved. V lost 2 bases and J lost 7, with 2 bases in between. Germline CDR1 and CDR2: SGHTA and FQGNSA. CDR3 length: 11 amino acids. CDR3 sequence reads: CASSLRGELFF. CDR3 coding DNA: TGTGCCAGCAGCTTACGCGGGGAGCTGTTTTTT.

The J gene is TRBJ2-1, the V gene TRBV5-1, with D perhaps TRBD2 (6 bases). V shed 7 bases and J shed 6 bases, with 14 bases lying between them. The CDR3 contains 13 residues. Germline V gene lookup returns CDR1 SGHRS and CDR2 YFSETQ. The CDR3 here is CASRAGILNEQFF. The CDR3 region has the DNA TGCGCCAGCCGTGCGGGAATCCTCAATGAGCAGTTCTTC.

This chain links TRBV9 with TRBJ2-3, with TRBD2 matching over 11 bases. In germline, CDR1 is SGDLS, CDR2 YYNGEE. V lost 0 bases, J lost 0 bases, and 9 bases stayed unmatched. The CDR3 length is 19 residues. In nucleotides, the CDR3 is TGTGCCAGCAGCGTAGTAGGGTTAGCGGGGGGGCCCAGCACAGATACGCAGTATTTT. The encoded protein is CASSVVGLAGGPSTDTQYF.

A single count supports this clone. The V gene is TRBV11-3, the J gene TRBJ1-2, with D tentatively TRBD1 (6 bases). CDR1 and CDR2 from the germline V gene are SGHNT and YENEEA. V was shortened by 3 bases and J by 9 bases, with 17 bases between the two germline ends. The CDR3 loop spans 14 amino acids. CDR3 in DNA: TGTGCCAGCAGCTTCGGCGGGCAGGGGCCTAGCTACACCTTC. Translated, it gives CASSFGGQGPSYTF. The whole variable domain, remainder taken from reference TRBV11-3 and TRBJ1-2, is EAGVVQSPRYKIIEKKQPVAFWCNPISGHNTLYWYLQNLGQGPELLIRYENEEAVDDSQLPKDRFSAERLKGVDSTLKIQPAELGDSAVYLCASSFGGQGPSYTFGSGTRLTVV.

The chain is built from TRBV21-1 and TRBJ2-7; the DNA was not compared with TRBD2, the D call given in the table. TRBV21-1 is given as a pseudogene. CDR3 length: 16 residues. The CDR3 protein is CASSKEPSGSYYEQYF. CDR3 DNA sequence: TGTGCCAGCAGCAAAGAACCGAGCGGGAGCTATTACGAGCAGTACTTC.

The chain is built from TRBV2 and TRBJ2-4; possible D gene TRBD2, 6 bases. The CDR3 runs 16 residues. The V gene's germline CDR1 is SNHLY and CDR2 FYNNEI. V lost 3 bases and J 5 bases, leaving 17 bases between the germline ends. The CDR3 spells CASSESAGGGENIQYF. In DNA, the CDR3 is TGTGCCAGCAGTGAGAGTGCCGGAGGAGGGGAAAACATTCAGTACTTC.

The table lists this clone with a count of one. The chain has TRBV27 and TRBJ1-4; TRBD1 aligns across 9 bases. Per the germline V gene, CDR1 is MNHEY and CDR2 is SMNVEV (reference sequence). The junction had 5 bases not matched to a gene; V was cut back by 7 bases and J by 8 bases. The CDR3 spans 13 residues. DNA for the CDR3: TGTGCCAGCACAGGGACAGGGTACGAAAAACTGTTTTTT. Translation gives CASTGTGYEKLFF.

V usage is TRBV11-3 and J usage is TRBJ2-5; 7 nucleotides agree with TRBD1. The V gene's germline CDR1 is SGHNT and CDR2 YENEEA. The CDR3 is 14 amino acids. After removal of 0 bases from V and 7 bases from J, the junction contained 5 bases not matched to a gene. CDR3 nucleotides: TGTGCCAGCAGCTTAGAAACAGGGGTCGCGACCCAGTACTTC. It codes for CASSLETGVATQYF.

The V call is TRBV14, the J call TRBJ2-5, with TRBD1 as a possible D gene (6 bases). The CDR3 extends over 15 amino acids. CDR1 is SGHDN and CDR2 is FVKESK in the germline V gene. The ends were cut back, 2 bases at V and 1 base at J, with 11 bases in the middle. CDR3: CASSQFLGGQETQYF. The CDR3 DNA follows: TGTGCCAGCAGCCAATTTTTAGGGGGCCAAGAGACCCAGTACTTC.

The gene calls are TRBV23-1 and TRBJ1-5; D call uncertain. TRBV23-1 is filed as an ORF, its function uncertain. V was cut by 7 bases and J by 2 bases, with 27 bases left in between. The CDR3 totals 19 residues. CDR3 in amino acids: CASTPQDSPRGSGNQPQHF. As DNA, the CDR3 is TGCGCCAGCACCCCCCAGGACTCCCCGAGAGGTAGTGGCAATCAGCCCCAGCATTTT.

This chain links TRBV6-1 with TRBJ1-5; TRBD1 aligns across 7 bases. Germline V gene lookup returns CDR1 MNHNS and CDR2 SASEGT. This CDR3 has 13 amino acids. V lost 2 bases, J lost 6 bases, and 1 base stayed unmatched. DNA for the CDR3: TGTGCCAGCAGTGAAAACAGGGGTCAGCCCCAGCATTTT. Translating it yields CASSENRGQPQHF.

This clone came up once. In this CDR3 the conserved last residue, phenylalanine or tryptophan, is missing, so a read error is likely. The limits of the CDR3 on the DNA are not certain, so only TCRdb's listed CDR3 is given. This sequence joins TRBV11-2 and TRBJ2-7; the table names TRBD1, a call not compared with the DNA. The V gene's germline CDR1 is SGHAT and CDR2 FQNNGV. From its first to its last residue, the CDR3 has 11 amino acids. CDR3 sequence: CASSLARTGLR.

The genes are TRBV7-3 and TRBJ1-1; tentative D call: TRBD1 (5 bases). This CDR3 is built from 14 residues. Between the trimmed V and J ends, which lost 6 bases and 0 bases, there was a span of 11 bases. CDR1 SGHTA and CDR2 FQGTGA come from the germline V gene. The CDR3 bases are TGTGCCAGCAGTCCGGGGGGGATGAACACTGAAGCTTTCTTT. This gives the protein CASSPGGMNTEAFF.